The 3 T cell receptor beta chains given below trace back to one sample, sequenced in a study of vaccination and CD4 T cells after COVID-19 (dated by TCRdb to the early 2020s). What this sample's treatment or condition label stands for: roughly nine-day PBMC culture with coronavirus spike peptide pools or control peptides (ViraFEST assay). No cognate antigen is known for these TCRs. The library was made by PCR. Instrument on record: Illumina iSeq 100. DNA from cultured CD4+ T cells underwent TCR sequencing with the Oncomine TCR Beta short-read assay at the Johns Hopkins FTIC core. TCRdb reprocessed the public reads (quality trimming at Q25 with fastp, clone calling with MiXCR) and kept in-frame beta chains. CDR3 protein sequences are deduplicated, and each keeps its most common genes and DNA. The sample has 12,000 or so distinct CDR3 sequences on record, around 30% of them singletons. About 20% of the sample rests with the top ten.

The sample consisted of cultured CD4+ T cells from blood. The receptors shown here come from a human donor with COVID-19.

This clonotype was detected only a few times. This rearrangement joins TRBV6-1 to TRBJ1-2; 8 bases map to TRBD1. CDR1 is MNHNS and CDR2 is SASEGT in the germline V gene. Germline trimming cut 7 bases from V and 5 bases from J; bases unmatched to any gene: 15. This CDR3 comprises 16 residues. The CDR3 region is CASTRGNRDRGYGYTF. The CDR3 DNA reads TGTGCCAGCACCCGCGGGAACCGAGACAGGGGATATGGCTACACCTTC.

On this clonotype itself: The CDR3 does not close with the conserved phenylalanine or tryptophan, likely indicating a read error. V and J are TRBV7-6 and TRBJ2-5, with D uncertain. The CDR3 consists of 11 residues. V lost 5 bases and J 0 bases, leaving 1 base between the germline ends. Germline V gene data show CDR1 as SGHVS and CDR2 as FNYEAQ. This chain's CDR3 is CASSNQETQYY. The CDR3 coding sequence is TGTGCCAGCAGCAACCAAGAGACCCAGTACTAC.

CDR3 in DNA: TGTGCCAGCAGCTTAGCGCTTAGCTCTGGAAACACCATATATTTT. Translation gives CASSLALSSGNTIYF. The J gene is TRBJ1-3, the V gene TRBV7-6; D is undetermined. V was clipped by 0 bases and J by 0 bases, with 6 bases between them. Germline CDR1 reads SGHVS; CDR2 reads FNYEAQ. This CDR3 has 15 residues.